This T cell receptor (beta chain) comes out of a study of identical twins. TCRdb processed the 5' RACE reads anew with MiXCR; each CDR3 protein has one entry. Of about 1.7 million distinct CDR3 sequences in the sample, roughly 35% are singletons; the top ten hold less than 0.35%. Study observations and caveats: Within beta out-of-frame sequences, the excess sharing observed between twins was weaker.

To note about this clonotype: Its target is unknown.

The CDR3 length is 13 residues. Germline trimming cut 5 bases from V and 2 bases from J; bases unmatched to any gene: 6. Germline values: CDR1 DFQATT, CDR2 SNEGSKA (reference sequence). The chain is built from TRBV20-1 and TRBJ2-7; 7 bases agree with TRBD2. Specimen: cord blood. The origin of this receptor is a newborn girl in good health. The CDR3 here is CSAYSGPTYEQYF. The CDR3 nucleotides are TGCAGTGCTTATAGCGGGCCCACCTACGAGCAGTACTTC.